A single sample gave rise to the 6 T cell receptor beta chains below, sequenced in a study of CD8 T cells in Susac syndrome. Random hexamers were used to reverse transcribe an amount of roughly 0.45 to 1 ug RNA. TCRdb re-called the immunoSEQ multiplex PCR reads with MiXCR, one entry per CDR3 protein. The sample holds 140,000 to 150,000 distinct CDR3 sequences, roughly 96% seen once. Sequencing was performed on CD4+ T cells from PBMCs. These receptors were obtained from a human donor with multiple sclerosis.

The rearrangement links TRBV7-2 to TRBJ2-3; 10 positions agree with TRBD2. Trimming removed 5 bases from V and 0 bases from J; junction bases left unmatched: 8. The CDR3 covers 17 residues. CDR1 is SGHTA and CDR2 is FQGNSA in the germline V gene. DNA of the CDR3: TGTGCCAGCAGCCCCCACCGACTAGCGGGCAGCACAGATACGCAGTATTTT. Translated, it gives CASSPHRLAGSTDTQYF.

The V and J genes are TRBV29-1 and TRBJ1-1; D is undetermined. Germline V gene data show CDR1 as SQVTM and CDR2 as ANQGSEA. V lost 7 bases and J lost 2, with 20 bases in between. The CDR3 loop spans 15 amino acids. The DNA for the CDR3 is TGCAGCGGATCGCTACGCCCACAACGAAACACTGAAGCTTTCTTT. It yields the protein CSGSLRPQRNTEAFF. Full variable domain (missing parts from reference TRBV29-1 and TRBJ1-1): SAVISQKPSRDICQRGTSLTIQCQVDSQVTMMFWYRQQPGQSLTLIATANQGSEATYESGFVIDKFPISRPNLTFSTLTVSNMSPEDSSIYLCSGSLRPQRNTEAFFGQGTRLTVV.

The V gene is TRBV27, the J gene TRBJ2-7; possibly TRBD1 for D (6 bases). The CDR3 has 15 residues. Per germline, CDR1 MNHEY and CDR2 SMNVEV (reference sequence). V was pared by 5 bases and J by 4 bases, with 18 bases between. The DNA for the CDR3 is TGTGCCAGCAGTGCGACAGGAAGGACGCCTTACGAGCAGTACTTC. Translated: CASSATGRTPYEQYF.

This sequence joins TRBV28 and TRBJ1-2; TRBD1 matches 11 bases. The germline V gene has CDR1 MDHEN and CDR2 SYDVKM. Germline trimming cut 6 bases from V and 4 bases from J; bases unmatched to any gene: 7. The CDR3 sequence is 15 residues long. The CDR3 nucleotides are TGTGCCAGCAGGTTGGACAGGGGGCCGGGCTATGGCTACACCTTC. Its protein is CASRLDRGPGYGYTF.

The rearrangement uses TRBV7-2 and TRBJ2-2; D is uncertain. The V gene lost 2 bases and the J gene lost 8 bases, with 15 bases spanning the gap. There are 15 residues in the CDR3. Germline values: CDR1 SGHTA, CDR2 FQGNSA. CDR3 in amino acids: CASSLQSTMAGELFF. DNA for the CDR3: TGTGCCAGCAGCTTACAGAGCACCATGGCAGGGGAGCTGTTTTTT.

The V call is TRBV5-4, the J call TRBJ1-1; 8 nucleotides agree with TRBD1. The germline V gene has CDR1 SGHNT and CDR2 YYREEE (reference sequence). The CDR3 consists of 15 residues. V shed 3 bases and J 1 base; nucleotides not matched to a gene: 5. CDR3 loop: CASSYKTGENTEAFF. CDR3 coding DNA: TGTGCCAGCAGCTATAAGACAGGGGAGAACACTGAAGCTTTCTTT.